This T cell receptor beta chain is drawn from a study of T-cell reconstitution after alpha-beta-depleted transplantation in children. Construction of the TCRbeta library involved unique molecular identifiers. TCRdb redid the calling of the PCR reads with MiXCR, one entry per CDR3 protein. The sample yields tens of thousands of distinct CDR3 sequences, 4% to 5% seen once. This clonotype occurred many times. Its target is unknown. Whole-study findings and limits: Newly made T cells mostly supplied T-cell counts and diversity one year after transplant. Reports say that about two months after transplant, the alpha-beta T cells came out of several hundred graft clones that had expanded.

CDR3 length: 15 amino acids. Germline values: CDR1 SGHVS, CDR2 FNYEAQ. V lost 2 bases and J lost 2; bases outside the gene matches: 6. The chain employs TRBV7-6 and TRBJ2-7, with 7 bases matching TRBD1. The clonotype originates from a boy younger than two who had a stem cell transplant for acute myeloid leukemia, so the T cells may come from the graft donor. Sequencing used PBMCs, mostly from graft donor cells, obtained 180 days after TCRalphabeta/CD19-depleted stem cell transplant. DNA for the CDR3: TGTGCCAGCAGCTTAAGACAGGGCGGAACCTACGAGCAGTACTTC. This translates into CASSLRQGGTYEQYF. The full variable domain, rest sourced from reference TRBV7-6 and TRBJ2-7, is GAGVSQSPRYKVTKRGQDVALRCDPISGHVSLYWYRQALGQGPEFLTYFNYEAQQDKSGLPNDRFSAERPEGSISTLTIQRTEQRDSAMYRCASSLRQGGTYEQYFGPGTRLTVT.